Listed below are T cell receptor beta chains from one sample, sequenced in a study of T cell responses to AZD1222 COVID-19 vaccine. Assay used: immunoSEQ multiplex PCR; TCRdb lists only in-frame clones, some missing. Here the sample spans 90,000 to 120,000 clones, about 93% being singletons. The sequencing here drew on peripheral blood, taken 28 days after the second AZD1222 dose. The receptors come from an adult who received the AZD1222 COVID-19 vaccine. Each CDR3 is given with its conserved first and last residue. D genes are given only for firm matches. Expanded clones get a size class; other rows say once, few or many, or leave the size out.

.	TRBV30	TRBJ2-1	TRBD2	TGTGCCTGGAGCCGACTAGCGGGGGGGTACAATGAGCAGTTCTTC	CAWSRLAGGYNEQFF
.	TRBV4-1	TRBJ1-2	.	TGCGCCAGCAGCCAAGAAGTCGGGGGGTGGGCTGGCTACACCTTC	CASSQEVGGWAGYTF
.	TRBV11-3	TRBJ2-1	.	TGTGCCAGCAGCGCCGGCTACTACAATGAGCAGTTCTTC	CASSAGYYNEQFF
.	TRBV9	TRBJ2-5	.	TGTGCCAGCAGCGTAGGGGTGCCTGGGGAGACCCAGTACTTC	CASSVGVPGETQYF
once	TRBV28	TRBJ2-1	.	TGTGCCAGCAGTCCCAATCAGGGTAATGAGCAGTTCTTC	CASSPNQGNEQFF
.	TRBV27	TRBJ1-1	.	TGTGCCAGCAGTCATCCGTGGGCGGACACTGAAGCTTTCTTT	CASSHPWADTEAFF
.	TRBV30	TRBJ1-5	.	TGTGCCTGGAGCGCACCCCAACACAGGTTTTATAGCAATCAGCCCCAGCATTTT	CAWSAPQHRFYSNQPQHF
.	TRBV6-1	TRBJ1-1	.	TGTGCCAGCAGTGATGGATCCAGCCTTGGAGTTTGGGACACTGAAGCTTTCTTT	CASSDGSSLGVWDTEAFF
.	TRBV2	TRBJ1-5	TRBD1	TGTGCCAGCAATAACAGGGGGGCGGATCAGCCCCAGCATTTT	CASNNRGADQPQHF
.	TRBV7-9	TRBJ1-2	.	TGTGCCAGCAGGACAGCTTCCTTCGGTGGCTACACCTTC	CASRTASFGGYTF
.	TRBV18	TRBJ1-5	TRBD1	TGTGCCAGCTCTTCGACAGGGTTTTATCAGCCCCAGCATTTT	CASSSTGFYQPQHF
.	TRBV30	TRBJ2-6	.	TGTGCCTGGAGTCTAGTCCCACGCTCTGGGGCCAACGTCCTGACTTTC	CAWSLVPRSGANVLTF
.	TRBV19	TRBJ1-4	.	TGTGCCAGTACCAACGGGAGGGGTGGAGGTGAAAAACTGTTTTTT	CASTNGRGGGEKLFF
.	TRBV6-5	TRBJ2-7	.	TGTGCCAGCAGCTTGAGGAACGAGCAGTACTTC	CASSLRNEQYF
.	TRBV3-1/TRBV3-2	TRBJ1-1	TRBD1	TGTGCCAGCAGCCATCGCACAGGGGTGAGGACTGAAGCTTTCTTT	CASSHRTGVRTEAFF